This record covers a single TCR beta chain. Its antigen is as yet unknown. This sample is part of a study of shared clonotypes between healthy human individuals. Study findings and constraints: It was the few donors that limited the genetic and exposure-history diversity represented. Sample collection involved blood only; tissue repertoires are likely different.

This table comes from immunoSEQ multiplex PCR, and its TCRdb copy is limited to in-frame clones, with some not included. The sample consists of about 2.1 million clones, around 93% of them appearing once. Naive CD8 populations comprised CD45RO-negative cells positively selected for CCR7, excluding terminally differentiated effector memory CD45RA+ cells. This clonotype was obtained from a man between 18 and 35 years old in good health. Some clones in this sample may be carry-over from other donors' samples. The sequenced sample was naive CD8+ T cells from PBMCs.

This CDR3 is CASSSQPGPRPYEQYF. In DNA form, the CDR3 reads TGTGCCAGCAGCTCCCAGCCGGGCCCTCGGCCCTACGAGCAGTACTTC. The V gene is TRBV7-9, the J gene TRBJ2-7; no definite D call. Germline V gives CDR1 SEHNR, CDR2 FQNEAQ (reference sequence). The ends were cut back, 4 bases at V and 2 bases at J, with 18 bases in the middle. The CDR3 consists of 16 residues.